This is a list of T cell receptor beta chains from one sample in a study of identifying expanded T cells in peripheral blood. Some clones are missing from TCRdb's copy, which holds only in-frame ones; the method was immunoSEQ multiplex PCR. This table holds tens of thousands of clones, around 90% found once. The sequenced sample consisted of blood. The origin of the receptors is a person aged 18 to 70 in good health. CDR3s include the opening cysteine and the closing phenylalanine or tryptophan.

>TRBV28|TRBJ1-2
CASNYSPTYGYTF
>TRBV30|TRBJ1-1
CAWTRTNTEAFF
>TRBV25-1|TRBJ2-3
CASSLQGGGDTQYF
>TRBV6-5|TRBJ1-1
CASSLGGRQAFF
>TRBV5-1|TRBJ2-7
CASSPTGGYEQYF
>TRBV27|TRBJ2-1
CASSFGDRVGNEQFF
>TRBV7-2|TRBJ2-1
CASSLWGAASSYNEQFF
>TRBV29-1|TRBJ2-7
CSVGGLAGGTSYEQYF
>TRBV7-9|TRBJ1-2
CASSLGDRVYGYTF
>TRBV10-3|TRBJ2-7
CAISSGQGYEQYF
>TRBV27|TRBJ1-5
CASSRSGTGAMGPQHF
>TRBV6-5|TRBJ1-3
CASSYSSTYSGNTIYF
>TRBV5-1|TRBJ2-1
CASSPSGSGYNEQFF
>TRBV4-1|TRBJ1-4
CASSHPLMAGHKLFF
>TRBV7-9|TRBJ1-5
CASSFTGSLQPQHF
>TRBV2|TRBJ2-2
CASRIRNPGELFF
>TRBV9|TRBJ2-3
CASSPTDVSDTQYF
>TRBV5-8|TRBJ1-1
CASSLTGGSWAEAFF
>TRBV6-9|TRBJ1-2
CAPGGGPDYGYTF
>TRBV6-5|TRBJ2-3
CASSYVSARTDTQYF
>TRBV29-1|TRBJ2-3
CSVEGQRDTQYF
>TRBV5-1|TRBJ1-1
CASSLNSAGRGRGGTEAFF
>TRBV6-1|TRBJ2-7
CASSGTGGYYEQYF
>TRBV7-9|TRBJ2-7
CASSLAVSRAYEQYF
>TRBV7-2|TRBJ2-2
CASSSGLAGTTGELFF
>TRBV6-5|TRBJ1-3
CASSSGYAGNTIYF
>TRBV13|TRBJ1-4
CASSLDGVNEKLFF
>TRBV7-9|TRBJ2-5
CASSRGGTQETQYF
>TRBV30|TRBJ1-4
CAWRYWGRFGEKLFF
>TRBV18|TRBJ2-7
CASSPSSGTGHEQYF